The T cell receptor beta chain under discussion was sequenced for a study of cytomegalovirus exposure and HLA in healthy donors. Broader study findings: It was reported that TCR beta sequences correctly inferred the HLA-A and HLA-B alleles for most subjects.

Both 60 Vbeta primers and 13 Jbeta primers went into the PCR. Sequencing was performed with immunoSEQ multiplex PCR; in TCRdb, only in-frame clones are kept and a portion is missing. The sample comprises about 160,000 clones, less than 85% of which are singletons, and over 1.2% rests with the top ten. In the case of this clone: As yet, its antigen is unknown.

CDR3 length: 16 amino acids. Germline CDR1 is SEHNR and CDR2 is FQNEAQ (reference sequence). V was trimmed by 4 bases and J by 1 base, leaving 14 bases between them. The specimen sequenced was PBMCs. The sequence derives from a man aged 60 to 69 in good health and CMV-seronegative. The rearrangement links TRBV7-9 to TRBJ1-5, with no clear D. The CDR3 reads CASSWAGIGSNQPQHF. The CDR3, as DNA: TGTGCCAGCAGCTGGGCGGGCATTGGGAGCAATCAGCCCCAGCATTTT.